These 20 T cell receptor beta chains share one sample of origin, sequenced in a study of blood T cell repertoires in COVID-19. Data came from immunoSEQ multiplex PCR; TCRdb stores just in-frame clones and leaves some out. This sample has approximately 220,000 clones, with around four fifths found just once. Input material: peripheral blood. All receptors come from a woman aged 35 to 49 with active or convalescent COVID-19.

The chain carries TRBV7-9 and TRBJ1-1, with 7 bases that match TRBD1. Germline-derived CDR1 and CDR2 are SEHNR and FQNEAQ (reference sequence). Unmatched junction bases numbered 8, after V lost 5 bases and J lost 5 bases. There are 14 residues in the CDR3. This CDR3 reads CASSGDRASTEAFF. The CDR3 coding sequence is TGTGCCAGCAGCGGTGACAGGGCGAGTACTGAAGCTTTCTTT. Full variable domain (rest looked up from reference TRBV7-9 and TRBJ1-1): DTGVSQNPRHKITKRGQNVTFRCDPISEHNRLYWYRQTLGQGPEFLTYFQNEAQLEKSRLLSDRFSAERPKGSFSTLEIQRTEQGDSAMYLCASSGDRASTEAFFGQGTRLTVV.

The chain links TRBV5-1 to TRBJ1-4; 9 bases are a match to TRBD1. This CDR3 is built from 18 residues. The germline CDR1 and CDR2 sequences are SGHRS and YFSETQ. The V and J ends lost 4 bases and 3 bases, in that order; junction bases with no gene match: 13. Written as DNA, the CDR3 is TGCGCCAGCAGCGTTTGGGGACAGGGTTTCAGTGCTAATGAAAAACTGTTTTTT. Translated: CASSVWGQGFSANEKLFF.

The genes are TRBV9 and TRBJ2-7, with a weak D call TRBD2 (5 bases). The V gene lost 0 bases and the J gene lost 4 bases, with 17 bases spanning the gap. CDR1 is SGDLS, CDR2 YYNGEE, per germline. The CDR3 is 16 residues long. The CDR3 nucleotides read TGTGCCAGCAGCGTAGTACCACGGGAAGAAAGATACGAGCAGTACTTC. It is translated as CASSVVPREERYEQYF. Looking up the rest from reference TRBV9 and TRBJ2-7 gives the full variable domain: DSGVTQTPKHLITATGQRVTLRCSPRSGDLSVYWYQQSLDQGLQFLIQYYNGEERAKGNILERFSAQQFPDLHSELNLSSLELGDSALYFCASSVVPREERYEQYFGPGTRLTVT.

This sequence joins TRBV14 and TRBJ2-7; 9 bases align to TRBD1. This CDR3 has 14 residues. The V gene end was trimmed by 4 bases and the J gene end by 3 bases; junction bases not matched to a gene: 4. CDR1 and CDR2 from the germline V gene are SGHDN and FVKESK. CDR3 DNA sequence: TGTGCCAGCAGCCCGGGACAGGGACTCTACGAGCAGTACTTC. Amino acid sequence: CASSPGQGLYEQYF.

V and J are TRBV5-1 and TRBJ1-2, with 9 bases fitting TRBD1. CDR1 SGHRS and CDR2 YFSETQ come from the germline V gene. The CDR3 covers 14 residues. After removal of 7 bases from V and 3 bases from J, the junction contained 7 bases not matched to a gene. The CDR3 loop is CASRARDRDYGYTF. Here the CDR3 DNA reads TGCGCCAGCCGTGCTAGGGACAGGGACTATGGCTACACCTTC.

V is TRBV6-1 and J is TRBJ2-1; 9 bases agree with TRBD1. The length of the CDR3 is 17 residues. Germline V gene lookup returns CDR1 MNHNS and CDR2 SASEGT. The trim removed 4 bases at V and 6 bases at J, leaving 13 bases unmatched. The CDR3 DNA sequence: TGTGCCAGCAGTGCCCAGGACGGACAGGGGCATGGCAATGAGCAGTTCTTC. This sequence encodes CASSAQDGQGHGNEQFF.

With regard to this clone: This CDR3 is also generated by other DNA sequences in the sample. V usage is TRBV12-3 or TRBV12-4 and J usage is TRBJ1-2; weak D call: TRBD1 (6 bases). V shed 4 bases and J shed 8 bases, with 8 bases lying between them. The CDR3 has 11 residues. The DNA for the CDR3 is TGTGCCAGCAGTTCCAGGGGAGGCTACACCTTC. It translates to CASSSRGGYTF.

The gene calls are TRBV2 and TRBJ2-3, with D tentatively TRBD2 (6 bases). CDR3 length: 14 amino acids. V dropped 9 bases and J dropped 3 bases, with 16 bases sitting between them. Germline CDR1 SNHLY, CDR2 FYNNEI. The CDR3 loop is CASLRDGGTDTQYF. The DNA for the CDR3 is TGTGCCAGTCTCCGGGACGGGGGAACAGATACGCAGTATTTT.

This sequence joins TRBV7-6 and TRBJ2-1, with D perhaps matching TRBD2 (5 bases). Germline V gives CDR1 SGHVS, CDR2 FNYEAQ. The CDR3 sequence is 15 residues long. Between the trimmed V and J ends, which lost 5 bases and 2 bases, there was a span of 13 bases. As DNA, the CDR3 is TGTGCCAGCAGCGTTCGGCCAGCGGCCTACAATGAGCAGTTCTTC. As protein: CASSVRPAAYNEQFF. Full variable domain (missing parts from reference TRBV7-6 and TRBJ2-1): GAGVSQSPRYKVTKRGQDVALRCDPISGHVSLYWYRQALGQGPEFLTYFNYEAQQDKSGLPNDRFSAERPEGSISTLTIQRTEQRDSAMYRCASSVRPAAYNEQFFGPGTRLTVL.

The V and J genes are TRBV30 and TRBJ1-1, with TRBD1 matching 8 bases. CDR3 length: 14 amino acids. Germline V gives CDR1 GTSNPN, CDR2 SVGIG (reference sequence). J was trimmed by 4 bases and V by 2 bases; bases with no gene match: 6. The CDR3 spells CAWSPSDRATEAFF. The CDR3 coding sequence is TGTGCCTGGAGTCCGTCGGACAGGGCCACTGAAGCTTTCTTT.

The genes are TRBV11-2 and TRBJ1-6, with D hard to call. The CDR3 has 17 residues. V was pared by 5 bases and J by 0 bases, with 14 bases between. The germline V gene has CDR1 SGHAT and CDR2 FQNNGV. The CDR3 sequence is CASSAGGFSSYNSPLHF. DNA for the CDR3: TGTGCCAGCAGCGCAGGAGGCTTTAGCTCCTATAATTCACCCCTCCACTTT.

This clone was seen only a few times. J is TRBJ1-4 and V is TRBV10-3, with 7 positions matching TRBD1. J was trimmed by 6 bases and V by 6 bases; bases with no gene match: 7. This CDR3 spans 14 amino acids. Germline values: CDR1 ENHRY, CDR2 SYGVKD. The CDR3 loop is CAISRTGGDEKLFF. The CDR3 DNA follows: TGTGCCATCAGCCGGACAGGCGGGGATGAAAAACTGTTTTTT.

The CDR3 bases are TGTGCCAGCAGTGAAGGCGGTTCTAGACCCTACAATGAGCAGTTCTTC. This codes for CASSEGGSRPYNEQFF. The chain recombines TRBV25-1 with TRBJ2-1, with unresolved D. Germline V gene sequence: CDR1 MGHDK, CDR2 SYGVNS. This CDR3 is built from 16 residues. Trimming left V 2 bases short and J 2 bases short, with 13 bases between.

V is TRBV11-2 and J is TRBJ2-7; D is undetermined. The CDR3 length is 16 residues. The ends were cut back, 3 bases at V and 0 bases at J, with 15 bases in the middle. Per the germline V gene, CDR1 is SGHAT and CDR2 is FQNNGV. This CDR3 reads CASSLFGAQSSYEQYF. The CDR3 DNA follows: TGTGCCAGCAGCTTGTTCGGCGCACAGAGCTCCTACGAGCAGTACTTC.

This chain joins TRBV19 and TRBJ2-1; TRBD2 agrees at 8 bases. The CDR3 consists of 14 residues. CDR1 LNHDA and CDR2 SQIVND come from the germline V gene (reference sequence). V was clipped by 11 bases and J by 7 bases; unmatched bases: 13. CDR3 in DNA: TGTGCCGCAACCCCGAGCGGGAGTAATAATGAGCAGTTCTTC. Its translation is CAATPSGSNNEQFF.

The rearrangement joins TRBV10-3 to TRBJ1-5; D not resolved. The CDR3 is 12 amino acids. Trimming cost V 4 bases and J 4 bases, with 5 bases left between them. CDR1 is ENHRY and CDR2 is SYGVKD in the germline V gene. The CDR3 reads CAISGGNQPQHF. The CDR3 DNA sequence: TGTGCCATCAGTGGCGGGAATCAGCCCCAGCATTTT.

The chain recombines TRBV6-2 or TRBV6-3 with TRBJ1-5; D is perhaps TRBD1 (5 bases). V was cut by 0 bases and J by 3 bases, with 15 bases left in between. The CDR3 has 17 amino acids. Looked up from germline, CDR1 is MNHEY and CDR2 is SVGEGT. The CDR3 DNA reads as TGTGCCAGCAGTTACTCTTTACGGGGGAAGGACAATCAGCCCCAGCATTTT. Its translation is CASSYSLRGKDNQPQHF.

V and J are TRBV24-1 and TRBJ2-5; tentatively, D is TRBD1 (6 bases). V was shortened by 2 bases and J by 11 bases, with 17 bases between the two germline ends. This CDR3 comprises 14 residues. The V gene's germline CDR1 is KGHDR and CDR2 SFDVKD. As DNA, the CDR3 is TGTGCCACCAGTGATTACGAGACAGGACCACATCAGTACTTC. Translation gives CATSDYETGPHQYF.

This chain links TRBV5-4 with TRBJ1-6, with unresolved D. Deletions cut 0 bases from V and 7 bases from J, with 14 bases between. The length of the CDR3 is 16 residues. Germline CDR1 and CDR2: SGHNT and YYREEE (reference sequence). The CDR3 sequence: CASSLGVSGENSPLHF. In DNA form, the CDR3 reads TGTGCCAGCAGCTTGGGAGTATCCGGGGAAAATTCACCCCTCCACTTT.

The V call is TRBV24-1, the J call TRBJ1-2; 9 bases line up with TRBD1. Germline CDR1 KGHDR, CDR2 SFDVKD. V dropped 2 bases and J dropped 4; count of bases not matched to a gene: 10. This CDR3 is built from 17 residues. The CDR3 nucleotides read TGTGCCACCAGTGATTCCACACAGGGGGCGCTTGTCTATGGCTACACCTTC. Translating gives CATSDSTQGALVYGYTF.